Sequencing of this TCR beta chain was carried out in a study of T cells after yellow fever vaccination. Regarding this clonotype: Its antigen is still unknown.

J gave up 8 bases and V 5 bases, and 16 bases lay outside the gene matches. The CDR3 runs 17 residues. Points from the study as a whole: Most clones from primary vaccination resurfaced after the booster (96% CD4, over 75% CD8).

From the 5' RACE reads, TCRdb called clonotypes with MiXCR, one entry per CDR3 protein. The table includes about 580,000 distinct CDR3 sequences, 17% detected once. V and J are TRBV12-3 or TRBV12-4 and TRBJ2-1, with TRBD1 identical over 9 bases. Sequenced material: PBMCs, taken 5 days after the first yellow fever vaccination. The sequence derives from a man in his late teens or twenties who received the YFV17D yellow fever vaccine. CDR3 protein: CASSPAPGQGSGDEQFF. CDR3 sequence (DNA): TGTGCCAGCAGTCCGGCCCCGGGACAGGGCTCGGGGGATGAGCAGTTCTTC.